Listed below are T cell receptor beta chains from one sample, sequenced in a study of beta chain features in type 1 diabetes. Clones were sequenced by immunoSEQ multiplex PCR, and TCRdb holds only the in-frame ones, with some missing. This repertoire shows 130,000 to 150,000 clones, less than 9% found once; its top ten account for approximately 1.4%. Sequenced: central memory CD4+ T cells from blood. The receptor source for this set is a woman aged 25 to 39 in good health. The CDR3 runs from the conserved cysteine through the conserved F or W. A D gene is named only where the DNA matches it firmly. A row's size may be missing; if present it is once, few, many or a size class.

d_call	j_call	v_call	clone_size	cdr3_aa	cdr3_nt
NA	TRBJ2-3	TRBV11-2	few	CASSRRGGSGDTQYF	TGTGCCAGCAGCCGTCGAGGGGGTTCAGGAGATACGCAGTATTTT
NA	TRBJ2-5	TRBV5-1	NA	CASSSATGTSSETQYF	TGCGCCAGCAGCTCAGCGACCGGGACATCCTCAGAGACCCAGTACTTC
TRBD1	TRBJ1-1	TRBV6-1	few	CAITTGQNTEAFF	TGTGCCATTACGACAGGGCAGAACACTGAAGCTTTCTTT
NA	TRBJ2-3	TRBV5-4	few	CASSRIGEFSPDTQYF	TGTGCCAGCAGCCGGATTGGGGAGTTTTCTCCAGATACGCAGTATTTT
NA	TRBJ2-4	TRBV5-1	few	CASSIERRGNIQYF	TGCGCCAGCAGCATAGAACGACGGGGAAACATTCAGTACTTC
NA	TRBJ1-1	TRBV29-1	NA	CSVLTDWNTEAFF	TGCAGCGTTTTGACAGACTGGAACACTGAAGCTTTCTTT
TRBD1	TRBJ2-7	TRBV18	NA	CASSQDRGYEQYF	TGTGCCAGCTCGCAGGACAGGGGATACGAGCAGTACTTC
TRBD2	TRBJ2-5	TRBV6-6	NA	CASRDSGGRQETQYF	TGTGCCAGCAGAGATAGCGGGGGTCGACAAGAGACCCAGTACTTC
NA	TRBJ2-7	TRBV23-1	NA	CASSHPRAEQYF	TGCGCCAGCAGTCATCCCAGGGCCGAGCAGTACTTC
NA	TRBJ2-3	TRBV28	NA	CASSLGHAQYF	TGTGCCAGCAGTTTAGGGCATGCGCAGTATTTT
NA	TRBJ2-1	TRBV4-2	NA	CASSQGQGPRASEQFF	TGTGCCAGCAGCCAAGGGCAGGGCCCTAGGGCGAGTGAGCAGTTCTTC
TRBD2	TRBJ2-1	TRBV6-5	NA	CASSEIAGAPEQFF	TGTGCCAGCAGTGAGATAGCGGGAGCCCCCGAGCAGTTCTTC
NA	TRBJ2-2	TRBV29-1	many	CSVPRDFNTGELFF	TGCAGCGTACCCCGGGACTTTAACACCGGGGAGCTGTTTTTT
TRBD2	TRBJ2-4	TRBV2	NA	CASSPGTSGRRGIQYF	TGTGCCAGCAGTCCAGGGACTAGCGGGAGGAGGGGCATTCAGTACTTC
TRBD1	TRBJ2-2	TRBV29-1	few	CSVEWTGARTGELFF	TGCAGCGTTGAATGGACAGGGGCGAGGACCGGGGAGCTGTTTTTT
NA	TRBJ2-1	TRBV6-5	few	CASSSAPPVGYNEQFF	TGTGCCAGCAGTTCAGCGCCTCCCGTCGGGTACAATGAGCAGTTCTTC
TRBD2	TRBJ2-3	TRBV7-9	few	CASSSGGSETDTQYF	TGTGCCAGCAGCTCTGGCGGGAGTGAGACAGATACGCAGTATTTT
TRBD2	TRBJ2-3	TRBV10-3	few	CAISSSGSGTDTQYF	TGTGCCATCAGTTCCAGCGGGAGTGGCACAGATACGCAGTATTTT
NA	TRBJ2-3	TRBV2	few	CASNIQGPDTQYF	TGTGCCAGCAACATACAGGGCCCAGATACGCAGTATTTT
TRBD2	TRBJ2-1	TRBV19	NA	CASSIRPGGLINEQFF	TGTGCCAGTAGTATACGCCCCGGGGGGTTGATCAATGAGCAGTTCTTC
TRBD2	TRBJ2-5	TRBV7-8	few	CASSQISSGSSQETQYF	TGTGCCAGCAGCCAAATCTCCAGCGGGAGTTCCCAAGAGACCCAGTACTTC
NA	TRBJ2-7	TRBV14	many	CASSQDLRRAGEQYF	TGTGCCAGCAGCCAAGATCTCCGCAGGGCAGGCGAGCAGTACTTC
NA	TRBJ2-7	TRBV7-7	few	CASSPRQESYEQYF	TGTGCTAGCAGCCCCCGACAGGAATCCTACGAGCAGTACTTC
NA	TRBJ2-3	TRBV10-3	few	CAISGAGGTDTQYF	TGTGCCATCAGTGGGGCAGGGGGCACAGATACGCAGTATTTT
TRBD2	TRBJ2-1	TRBV19	NA	CASRDHGLAGTRNEQFF	TGTGCCAGTAGAGACCACGGACTAGCGGGCACAAGGAATGAGCAGTTCTTC
NA	TRBJ2-3	TRBV5-1	many	CASKREDTQYF	TGCGCCAGCAAGAGGGAAGATACGCAGTATTTT
NA	TRBJ2-1	TRBV7-2	NA	CASSFQNEQFF	TGTGCCAGCAGCTTCCAAAATGAGCAGTTCTTC
NA	TRBJ2-4	TRBV4-2	few	CASSYGHLAKNIQYF	TGTGCCAGCAGCTATGGGCACCTAGCCAAAAACATTCAGTACTTC
TRBD2	TRBJ2-1	TRBV29-1	many	CSVKSGTSGYNEQFF	TGCAGCGTTAAATCCGGGACTAGCGGATACAATGAGCAGTTCTTC
TRBD2	TRBJ2-1	TRBV4-3	NA	CASSQDLVGAGVLGEQFF	TGCGCCAGCAGCCAAGATTTGGTTGGAGCGGGAGTCTTGGGTGAGCAGTTCTTC
TRBD2	TRBJ2-5	TRBV7-7	few	CASSLAGLGKETQYF	TGTGCTAGCAGCTTAGCGGGGCTGGGTAAAGAGACCCAGTACTTC